This T cell receptor (beta chain) was profiled in a study of PD-1 blockade in classical Hodgkin lymphoma. Study-level background: The patients were dosed with nivolumab 3 mg/kg, infused intravenously every 2 weeks. The study, taken as a whole, reports: Baseline TCR diversity was reportedly lower in newly diagnosed patients than healthy donors. Initiation of nivolumab under 1 year after ASCT led to exclusion of patients.

A note on this clone: The target antigen is unknown.

Every patient had relapsed following autologous stem cell transplantation, and cohorts differed in brentuximab vedotin exposure. The CDR3 extends over 13 amino acids. Germline values: CDR1 SGHTS, CDR2 YDEGEE. V dropped 0 bases and J dropped 7 bases, with 8 bases sitting between them. Generated by immunoSEQ multiplex PCR, the TCRdb table keeps only in-frame clones and is missing some. The sample records 13,000 or so clones, around 80% being singletons. The material was peripheral blood mononuclear cells (PBMCs), obtained at baseline. The TCR was taken from a human donor with classical Hodgkin lymphoma. The chain has TRBV5-8 and TRBJ1-5; no clear D gene. The CDR3 loop is CASSLGTDQPQHF. The DNA for the CDR3 is TGTGCCAGCAGCTTGGGGACTGACCAGCCCCAGCATTTT.